The 18 T cell receptor beta chains presented below share a single source sample, sequenced in a study of T cell responses to AZD1222 COVID-19 vaccine (dated by TCRdb to about 2021). The time point label of this sample denotes: baseline before first vaccination. Library generation was performed with the immunoSEQ multiplex PCR assay. TCRdb stores this immuneACCESS table with in-frame sequences only. Part of the clones is absent; in the studies checked, under half of the shortfall reflects unresolved V genes, and no reason is known for the rest. Recorded for this sample are some 130,000 clones; about 92% of them occurred a single time. The top ten constitute 7.5% to 9.5% of the sample. The source material was peripheral blood, sampled on day 0 of AZD1222 vaccination. These receptors were taken from an adult in good health.

The rearrangement links TRBV30 to TRBJ1-6; D is perhaps TRBD1 (6 bases). CDR3 length: 16 amino acids. Germline values: CDR1 GTSNPN, CDR2 SVGIG (reference sequence). The V end was cut by 2 bases, the J end by 0 bases, with 11 bases between. The DNA of the CDR3 is TGTGCCTGGAGTCCTGGGGGCTTCTCCTATAATTCACCCCTCCACTTT. It translates to CAWSPGGFSYNSPLHF.

The chain uses TRBV25-1 and TRBJ2-2; D is unresolved. Trimming cost V 4 bases and J 5 bases, with 11 bases left between them. CDR1 and CDR2 from the germline V gene are MGHDK and SYGVNS. This CDR3 comprises 14 residues. CDR3 sequence (DNA): TGTGCCAGCAGTGCCTACATAGAGACCGGGGAGCTGTTTTTT. Protein: CASSAYIETGELFF.

V usage is TRBV6-5 and J usage is TRBJ1-5; TRBD1 might be the D (6 bases). The germline V gene encodes CDR1 MNHEY and CDR2 SVGAGI. This CDR3 spans 15 amino acids. Trimming removed 0 bases from V and 4 bases from J, with 10 bases in between. Here the CDR3 reads CASSYSLQGNQPQHF. In DNA, the CDR3 is TGTGCCAGCAGTTACTCACTCCAGGGGAATCAGCCCCAGCATTTT.

This rearrangement joins TRBV5-4 to TRBJ2-7; D might be TRBD1 or TRBD2, each matching 5 bases. V was cut by 0 bases and J by 1 base, with 11 bases left in between. Per germline, CDR1 SGHNT and CDR2 YYREEE (reference sequence). The CDR3 covers 15 residues. CDR3: CASSLDGTPSYEQYF. The CDR3 coding sequence is TGTGCCAGCAGCTTGGATGGGACCCCGTCCTACGAGCAGTACTTC.

The chain couples TRBV30 to TRBJ2-5, with D unclear. Germline CDR1 reads GTSNPN; CDR2 reads SVGIG (reference sequence). V was cut by 1 base and J by 5 bases, with 11 bases left in between. CDR3 length equals 13 residues. The CDR3 nucleotides are TGTGCCTGGAGTGAGGGTGATATGGAGACCCAGTACTTC. Translating it yields CAWSEGDMETQYF.

The CDR3 loop reads CASSKQGSEAFF. The CDR3 bases are TGTGCCAGCAGCAAACAGGGTTCTGAAGCTTTCTTT. The chain carries TRBV7-9 and TRBJ1-1; possibly TRBD1 for D (6 bases). The germline CDR1 and CDR2 sequences are SEHNR and FQNEAQ (reference sequence). This CDR3 region has 12 residues. Trimming took off 5 bases at V and 6 bases at J, with 10 bases between the two ends.

This chain joins TRBV6-2 or TRBV6-3 and TRBJ2-5; D gene uncertain. CDR3 length: 11 residues. Trimming removed 5 bases from V and 1 base from J, with 2 bases in between. The germline CDR1 and CDR2 sequences are MNHEY and SVGEGT. The CDR3 DNA is TGTGCCAGCAGTCGCCAAGAGACCCAGTACTTC. It encodes CASSRQETQYF.

The chain links TRBV18 to TRBJ2-5, with D possibly TRBD2 on 5 matching bases. V was cut by 4 bases and J by 3 bases, with 9 bases left in between. Per germline, CDR1 KGHSH and CDR2 LQKENI. The CDR3 sequence is 13 residues long. The CDR3 spells CASSLSGEETQYF. The CDR3 DNA follows: TGTGCCAGCTCACTTTCCGGGGAAGAGACCCAGTACTTC.

The V gene is TRBV11-1, the J gene TRBJ2-3; 10 bases map to TRBD2. This CDR3 spans 16 amino acids. The germline V gene encodes CDR1 SGHAT and CDR2 FQDESV (reference sequence). J gave up 5 bases and V 4 bases, and 9 bases lay outside the gene matches. The CDR3 DNA reads TGTGCCAGCAGCTCCCAACTAGCGGGGCGAGGAGATACGCAGTATTTT. It translates to CASSSQLAGRGDTQYF.

The chain is built from TRBV19 and TRBJ1-5, with 7 nucleotides matching TRBD1. Germline V lookup: CDR1 LNHDA, CDR2 SQIVND (reference sequence). With V trimmed by 6 bases and J by 1 base, 6 bases remained unmatched. The CDR3 is 15 residues long. The CDR3 here is CASSWDSRSNQPQHF. CDR3 DNA sequence: TGTGCCAGTAGCTGGGACAGCCGGAGCAATCAGCCCCAGCATTTT. The full variable domain, with the rest looked up from reference TRBV19 and TRBJ1-5, is DGGITQSPKYLFRKEGQNVTLSCEQNLNHDAMYWYRQDPGQGLRLIYYSQIVNDFQKGDIAEGYSVSREKKESFPLTVTSAQKNPTAFYLCASSWDSRSNQPQHFGDGTRLSIL.

This clone was counted once. The rearrangement uses TRBV20-1 and TRBJ1-2; 12 bases align to TRBD1. V shed 3 bases, J shed 8 bases, and the junction held 13 bases outside the gene matches. The CDR3 loop spans 16 amino acids. Germline V gene sequence: CDR1 DFQATT, CDR2 SNEGSKA (reference sequence). CDR3 sequence reads: CSASLPGQGAVGGYTF. CDR3 coding DNA: TGCAGTGCTAGTCTTCCGGGACAGGGGGCCGTTGGCGGCTACACCTTC.

V gene TRBV6-4 combines with J gene TRBJ1-2, with D maybe TRBD1 (6 bases). Trimming removed 6 bases from V and 2 bases from J, with 13 bases in between. The CDR3 length is 14 residues. Germline V CDR1 and CDR2: MRHNA, SNTAGT. CDR3 nucleotide sequence: TGTGCCAGCAGAAGGACAGCGGCCAACTATGGCTACACCTTC. Encoded protein: CASRRTAANYGYTF.

The genes are TRBV6-4 and TRBJ2-2; D remains ambiguous. Trimming shortened V by 2 bases and J by 5 bases, and 6 bases separated the two germline ends. CDR1 and CDR2 (germline): MRHNA, SNTAGT. This CDR3 is built from 13 residues. The CDR3 here is CASSDSETGELFF. CDR3 in DNA: TGTGCCAGCAGTGACAGTGAGACCGGGGAGCTGTTTTTT.

The gene calls are TRBV2 and TRBJ2-5, with TRBD2 matching over 11 bases. Germline CDR1 reads SNHLY; CDR2 reads FYNNEI. V lost 6 bases, J lost 3 bases, and 3 bases stayed unmatched. The CDR3 is 14 residues long. The DNA of the CDR3 is TGTGCCAGCAGAAGACTAGCGGGGAAAGAGACCCAGTACTTC. This codes for CASRRLAGKETQYF.

The rearrangement uses TRBV19 and TRBJ2-1; weak D call: TRBD2 (6 bases). The CDR3 has 13 amino acids. Germline CDR1 is LNHDA and CDR2 is SQIVND (reference sequence). Trimming cost V 1 base and J 7 bases, with 8 bases left between them. The CDR3 DNA sequence: TGTGCCAGTAGTATAGGGGGGAGGAATGAGCAGTTCTTC. Its protein product is CASSIGGRNEQFF.

The chain is built from TRBV5-1 and TRBJ1-2; a possible D gene is TRBD1 (6 bases). The CDR3 totals 15 residues. Germline V gene sequence: CDR1 SGHRS, CDR2 YFSETQ. With 1 base removed from V and 3 bases from J, the gap between germline ends came to 13 bases. CDR3 nucleotides: TGCGCCAGCAGCTTGACAGGGTCGCTGTACTATGGCTACACCTTC. It yields the protein CASSLTGSLYYGYTF.

The CDR3 coding sequence is TGCGCCAGCAGCCAAGAAGAGAACGGGGGCTACGAGCAGTACTTC. Its protein product is CASSQEENGGYEQYF. The rearrangement joins TRBV4-1 to TRBJ2-7; tentatively, D is TRBD2 (6 bases). This CDR3 region has 15 residues. The V gene's germline CDR1 is MGHRA and CDR2 YSYEKL. V lost 0 bases and J 3 bases, leaving 12 bases between the germline ends.

The J gene is TRBJ1-3, the V gene TRBV19, with no clear D. V lost 1 base and J lost 0, with 13 bases in between. Germline CDR1 and CDR2: LNHDA and SQIVND (reference sequence). This CDR3 has 17 amino acids. DNA of the CDR3: TGTGCCAGTAGTATAGGACGGATTAAGAGCTCTGGAAACACCATATATTTT. Amino acids: CASSIGRIKSSGNTIYF.